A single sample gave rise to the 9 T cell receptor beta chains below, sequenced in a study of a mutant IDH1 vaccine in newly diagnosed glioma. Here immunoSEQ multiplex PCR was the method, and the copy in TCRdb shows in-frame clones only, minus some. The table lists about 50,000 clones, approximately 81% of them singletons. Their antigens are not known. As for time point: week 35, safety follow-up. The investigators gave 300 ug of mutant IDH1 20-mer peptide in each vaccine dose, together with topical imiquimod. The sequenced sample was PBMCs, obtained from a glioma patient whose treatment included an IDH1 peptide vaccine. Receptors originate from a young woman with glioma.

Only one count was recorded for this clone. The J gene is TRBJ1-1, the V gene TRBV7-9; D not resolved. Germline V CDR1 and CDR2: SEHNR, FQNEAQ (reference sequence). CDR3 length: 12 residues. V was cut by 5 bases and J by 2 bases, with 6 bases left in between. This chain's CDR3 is CASSLINTEAFF. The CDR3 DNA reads TGTGCCAGCAGCCTAATAAACACTGAAGCTTTCTTT.

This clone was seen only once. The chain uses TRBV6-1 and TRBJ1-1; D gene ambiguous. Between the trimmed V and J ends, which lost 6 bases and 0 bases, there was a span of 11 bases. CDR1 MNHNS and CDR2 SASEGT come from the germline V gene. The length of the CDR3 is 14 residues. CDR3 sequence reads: CASRLEEVNTEAFF. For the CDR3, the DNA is TGTGCCAGCAGGTTGGAGGAGGTGAACACTGAAGCTTTCTTT.

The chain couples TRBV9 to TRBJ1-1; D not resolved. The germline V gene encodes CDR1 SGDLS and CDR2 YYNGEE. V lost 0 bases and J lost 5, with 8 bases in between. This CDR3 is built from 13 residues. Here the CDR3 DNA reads TGTGCCAGCAGCGTAGCGGGGAGTACTGAAGCTTTCTTT. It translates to CASSVAGSTEAFF.

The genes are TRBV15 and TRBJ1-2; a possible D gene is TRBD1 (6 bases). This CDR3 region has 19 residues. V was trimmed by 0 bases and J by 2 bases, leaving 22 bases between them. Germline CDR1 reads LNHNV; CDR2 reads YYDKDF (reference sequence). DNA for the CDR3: TGTGCCACCAGCAGAGATTGGGGCCTCACAGGGAAGGCCAACTATGGCTACACCTTC. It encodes CATSRDWGLTGKANYGYTF.

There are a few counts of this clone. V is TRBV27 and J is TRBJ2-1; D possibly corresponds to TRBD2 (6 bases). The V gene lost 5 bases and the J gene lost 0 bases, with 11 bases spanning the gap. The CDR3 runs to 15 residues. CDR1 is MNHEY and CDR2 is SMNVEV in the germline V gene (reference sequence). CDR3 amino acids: CASSLPSASYNEQFF. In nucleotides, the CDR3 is TGTGCCAGCAGTCTACCTAGCGCCTCCTACAATGAGCAGTTCTTC.

The CDR3 region has the DNA TGTGCCAGTAGTTCGTGGCGGGGGAAAAACACTGAAGCTTTCTTT. Protein sequence: CASSSWRGKNTEAFF. V and J are TRBV19 and TRBJ1-1, with TRBD1 as a possible D gene (5 bases). Between the trimmed V and J ends, which lost 5 bases and 2 bases, there was a span of 15 bases. This CDR3 comprises 15 residues. Germline-derived CDR1 and CDR2 are LNHDA and SQIVND (reference sequence).

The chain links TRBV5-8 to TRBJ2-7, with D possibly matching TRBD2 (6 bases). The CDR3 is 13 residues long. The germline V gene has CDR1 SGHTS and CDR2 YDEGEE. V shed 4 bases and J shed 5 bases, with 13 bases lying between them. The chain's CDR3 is CASSLTRMNEQYF. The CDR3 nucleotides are TGTGCCAGCAGCCTGACTAGAATGAACGAGCAGTACTTC.

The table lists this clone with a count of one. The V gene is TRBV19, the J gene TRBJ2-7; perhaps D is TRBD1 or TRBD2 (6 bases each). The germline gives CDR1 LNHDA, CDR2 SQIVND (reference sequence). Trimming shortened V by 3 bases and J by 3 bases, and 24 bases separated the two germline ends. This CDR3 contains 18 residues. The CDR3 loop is CASSIQPRTSKGGYEQYF. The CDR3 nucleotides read TGTGCCAGTAGTATTCAGCCCAGAACCTCGAAGGGGGGCTACGAGCAGTACTTC.

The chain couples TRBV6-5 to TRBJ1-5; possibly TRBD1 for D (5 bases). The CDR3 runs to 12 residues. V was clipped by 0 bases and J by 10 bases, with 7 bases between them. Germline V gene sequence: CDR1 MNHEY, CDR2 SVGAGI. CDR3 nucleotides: TGTGCCAGCAGTTACTCGAGGGGTCCCCAGCATTTT. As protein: CASSYSRGPQHF.